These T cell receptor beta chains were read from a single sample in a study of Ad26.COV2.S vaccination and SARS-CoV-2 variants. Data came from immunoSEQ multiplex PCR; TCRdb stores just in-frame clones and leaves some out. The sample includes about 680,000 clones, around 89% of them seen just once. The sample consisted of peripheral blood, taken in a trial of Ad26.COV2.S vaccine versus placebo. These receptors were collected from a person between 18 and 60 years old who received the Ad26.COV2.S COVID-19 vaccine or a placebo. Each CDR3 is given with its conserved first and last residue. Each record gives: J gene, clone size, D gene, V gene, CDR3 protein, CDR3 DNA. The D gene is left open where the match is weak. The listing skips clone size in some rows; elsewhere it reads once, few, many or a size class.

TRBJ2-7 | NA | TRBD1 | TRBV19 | CASSIGTDRLPYEQYF | TGTGCCAGTAGTATTGGGACAGATCGACTACCCTACGAGCAGTACTTC
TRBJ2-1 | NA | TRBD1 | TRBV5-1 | CASSLGQGAHDEQFF | TGCGCCAGCAGCTTGGGACAGGGGGCGCATGATGAGCAGTTCTTC
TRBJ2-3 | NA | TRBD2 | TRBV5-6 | CASSKRERTDTQYF | TGTGCCAGCAGTAAGCGGGAGAGGACAGATACGCAGTATTTT
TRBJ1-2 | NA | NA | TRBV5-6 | CASSLDGNYGYTF | TGTGCCAGCAGCTTGGACGGGAACTATGGCTACACCTTC
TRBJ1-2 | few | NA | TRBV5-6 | CASSLRDVRGYTF | TGTGCCAGCAGCTTGCGTGACGTTCGTGGCTACACCTTC
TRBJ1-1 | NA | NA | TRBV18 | CASSPTGTVNTEAFF | TGTGCCAGCTCACCGACCGGGACTGTGAACACTGAAGCTTTCTTT
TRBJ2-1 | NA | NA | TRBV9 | CASSAYWTLNNEQFF | TGTGCCAGCAGCGCTTATTGGACCCTCAACAATGAGCAGTTCTTC
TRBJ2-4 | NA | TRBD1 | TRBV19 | CASSLRTGDPKNIQYF | TGTGCCAGTAGTCTCCGGACAGGGGATCCCAAAAACATTCAGTACTTC
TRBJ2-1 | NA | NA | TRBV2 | CASSSRAPILEQFF | TGTGCCAGCAGTTCTAGGGCCCCAATCCTTGAGCAGTTCTTC
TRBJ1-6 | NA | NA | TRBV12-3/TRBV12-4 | CASRTEYNSPLHF | TGTGCCAGCAGGACAGAGTATAATTCACCCCTCCACTTT
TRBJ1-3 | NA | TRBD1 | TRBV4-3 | CASSQDLGQGGNTIYF | TGCGCCAGCAGCCAAGATCTCGGACAGGGGGGAAACACCATATATTTT
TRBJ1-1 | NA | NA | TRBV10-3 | CAIMGQVGTEAFF | TGTGCCATCATGGGACAAGTGGGCACTGAAGCTTTCTTT
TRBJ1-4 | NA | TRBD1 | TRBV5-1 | CASSSGTVNEKLFF | TGCGCCAGCAGTTCCGGGACAGTCAATGAAAAACTGTTTTTT
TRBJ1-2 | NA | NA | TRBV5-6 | CASSLGVTGATNYGYTF | TGTGCCAGCAGCTTGGGAGTGACAGGAGCCACTAACTATGGCTACACCTTC